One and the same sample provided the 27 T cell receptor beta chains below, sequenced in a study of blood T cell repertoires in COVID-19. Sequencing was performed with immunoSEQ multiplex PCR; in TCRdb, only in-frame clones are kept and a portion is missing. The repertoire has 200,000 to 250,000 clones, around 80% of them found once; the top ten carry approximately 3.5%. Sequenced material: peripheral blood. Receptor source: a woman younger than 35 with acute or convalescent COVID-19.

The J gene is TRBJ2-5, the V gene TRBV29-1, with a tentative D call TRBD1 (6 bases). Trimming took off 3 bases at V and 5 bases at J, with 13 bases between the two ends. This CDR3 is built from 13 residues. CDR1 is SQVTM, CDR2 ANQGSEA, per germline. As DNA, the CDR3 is TGCAGCGTTGATGCACAGGGCGGCGAGACCCAGTACTTC. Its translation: CSVDAQGGETQYF.

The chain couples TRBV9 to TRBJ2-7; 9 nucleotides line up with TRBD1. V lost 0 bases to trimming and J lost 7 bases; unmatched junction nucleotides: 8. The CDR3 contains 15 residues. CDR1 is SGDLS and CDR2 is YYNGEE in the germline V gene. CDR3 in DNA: TGTGCCAGCAGCGTAGGCGACAGGGGGACGTCGGAGCAGTACTTC. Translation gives CASSVGDRGTSEQYF. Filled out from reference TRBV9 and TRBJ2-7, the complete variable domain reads DSGVTQTPKHLITATGQRVTLRCSPRSGDLSVYWYQQSLDQGLQFLIQYYNGEERAKGNILERFSAQQFPDLHSELNLSSLELGDSALYFCASSVGDRGTSEQYFGPGTRLTVT.

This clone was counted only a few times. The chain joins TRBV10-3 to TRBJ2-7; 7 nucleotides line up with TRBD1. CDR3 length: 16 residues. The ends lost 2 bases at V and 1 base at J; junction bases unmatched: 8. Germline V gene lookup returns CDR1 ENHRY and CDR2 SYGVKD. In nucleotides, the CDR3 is TGTGCCATCAGTGAGGGCCTCGGGGACAGTTCCTACGAGCAGTACTTC. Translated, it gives CAISEGLGDSSYEQYF.

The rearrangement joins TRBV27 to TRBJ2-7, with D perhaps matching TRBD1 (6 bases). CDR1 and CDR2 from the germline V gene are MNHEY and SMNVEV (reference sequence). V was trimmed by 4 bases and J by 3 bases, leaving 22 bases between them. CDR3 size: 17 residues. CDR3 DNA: TGTGCCAGCAGTTATCGATTTCCTGCAGGGGCGAGCTACGAGCAGTACTTC. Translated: CASSYRFPAGASYEQYF.

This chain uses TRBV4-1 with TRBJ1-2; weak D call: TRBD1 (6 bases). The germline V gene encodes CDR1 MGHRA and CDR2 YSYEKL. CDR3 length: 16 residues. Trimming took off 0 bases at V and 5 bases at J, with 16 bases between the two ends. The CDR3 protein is CASSQDLTGLRYGYTF. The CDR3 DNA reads TGCGCCAGCAGCCAAGATCTAACAGGGTTGCGGTATGGCTACACCTTC.

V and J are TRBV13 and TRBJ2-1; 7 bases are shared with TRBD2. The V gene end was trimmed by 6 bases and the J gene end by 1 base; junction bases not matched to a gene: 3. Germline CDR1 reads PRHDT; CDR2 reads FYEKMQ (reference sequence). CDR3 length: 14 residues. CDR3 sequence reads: CASRRGESYNEQFF. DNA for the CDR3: TGTGCCAGCAGACGGGGGGAGTCCTACAATGAGCAGTTCTTC.

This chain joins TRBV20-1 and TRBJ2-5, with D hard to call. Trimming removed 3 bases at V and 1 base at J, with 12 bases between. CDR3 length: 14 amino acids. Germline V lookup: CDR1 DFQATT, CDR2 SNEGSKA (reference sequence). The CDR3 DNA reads TGCAGTGCTAGTCCACTTGCCTTCCAAGAGACCCAGTACTTC. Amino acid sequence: CSASPLAFQETQYF.

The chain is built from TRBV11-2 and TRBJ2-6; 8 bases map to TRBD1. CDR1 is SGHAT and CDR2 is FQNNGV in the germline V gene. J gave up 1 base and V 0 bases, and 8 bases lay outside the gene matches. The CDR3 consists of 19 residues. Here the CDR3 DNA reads TGTGCCAGCAGCTTAGATTTAGGACAGGGCCCGTCTGGGGCCAACGTCCTGACTTTC. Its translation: CASSLDLGQGPSGANVLTF. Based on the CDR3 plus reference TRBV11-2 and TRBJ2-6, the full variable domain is EAGVAQSPRYKIIEKRQSVAFWCNPISGHATLYWYQQILGQGPKLLIQFQNNGVVDDSQLPKDRFSAERLKGVDSTLKIQPAKLEDSAVYLCASSLDLGQGPSGANVLTFGAGSRLTVL.

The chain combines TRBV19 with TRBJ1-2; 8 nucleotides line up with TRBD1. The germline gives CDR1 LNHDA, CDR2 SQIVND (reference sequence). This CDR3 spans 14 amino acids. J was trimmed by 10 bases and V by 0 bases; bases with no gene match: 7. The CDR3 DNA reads TGTGCCAGTAGTATAGATCCGGACAGGGTCGCCTACACCTTC. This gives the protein CASSIDPDRVAYTF.

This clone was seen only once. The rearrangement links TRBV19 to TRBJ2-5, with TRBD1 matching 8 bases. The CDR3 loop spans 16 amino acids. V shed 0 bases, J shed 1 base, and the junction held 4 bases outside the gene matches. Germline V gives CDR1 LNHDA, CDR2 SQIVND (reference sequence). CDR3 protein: CASSIDGQGIQETQYF. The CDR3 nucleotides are TGTGCCAGTAGTATAGATGGACAGGGCATCCAAGAGACCCAGTACTTC.

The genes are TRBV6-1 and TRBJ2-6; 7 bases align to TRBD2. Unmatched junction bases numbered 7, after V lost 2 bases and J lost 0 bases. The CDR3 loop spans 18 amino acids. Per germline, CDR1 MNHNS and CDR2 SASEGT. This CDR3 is CASSEFQTSISGANVLTF. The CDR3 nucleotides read TGTGCCAGCAGTGAATTCCAGACTAGCATCTCTGGGGCCAACGTCCTGACTTTC.

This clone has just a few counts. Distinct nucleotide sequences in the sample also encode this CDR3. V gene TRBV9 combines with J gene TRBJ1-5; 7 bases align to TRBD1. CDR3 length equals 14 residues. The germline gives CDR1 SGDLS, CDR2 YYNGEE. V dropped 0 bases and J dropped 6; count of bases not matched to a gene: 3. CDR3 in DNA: TGTGCCAGCAGCGTAGGACAGGGTGGTCAGCCCCAGCATTTT. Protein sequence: CASSVGQGGQPQHF. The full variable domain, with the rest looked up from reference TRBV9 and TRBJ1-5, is DSGVTQTPKHLITATGQRVTLRCSPRSGDLSVYWYQQSLDQGLQFLIQYYNGEERAKGNILERFSAQQFPDLHSELNLSSLELGDSALYFCASSVGQGGQPQHFGDGTRLSIL.

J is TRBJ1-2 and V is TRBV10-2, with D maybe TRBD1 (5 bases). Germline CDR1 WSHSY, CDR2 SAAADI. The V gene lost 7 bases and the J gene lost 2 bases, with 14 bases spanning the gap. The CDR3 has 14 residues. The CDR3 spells CASTGLPINYGYTF. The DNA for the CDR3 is TGCGCCAGCACGGGACTCCCGATCAACTATGGCTACACCTTC.

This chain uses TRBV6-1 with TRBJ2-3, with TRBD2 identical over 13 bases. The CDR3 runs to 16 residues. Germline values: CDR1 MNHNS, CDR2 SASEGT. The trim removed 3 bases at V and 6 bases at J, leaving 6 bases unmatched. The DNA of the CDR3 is TGTGCCAGCAGTGAGGGACTAGCGGGATTTGGCGATACGCAGTATTTT. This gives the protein CASSEGLAGFGDTQYF.

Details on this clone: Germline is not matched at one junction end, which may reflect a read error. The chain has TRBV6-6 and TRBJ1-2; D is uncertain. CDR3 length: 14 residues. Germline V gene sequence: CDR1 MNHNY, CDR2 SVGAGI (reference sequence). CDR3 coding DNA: TGTGCCAGCAATTACAACGGGGAAGACTATGGCTACACCTTC. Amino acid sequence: CASNYNGEDYGYTF.

The DNA for the CDR3 is TGCGCCAGCAGCCAAGAGGGAAAGGGAGGAGGCGGCTACACCTTC. Protein: CASSQEGKGGGGYTF. J is TRBJ1-2 and V is TRBV4-3; D uncertain. V was clipped by 0 bases and J by 8 bases, with 16 bases between them. Per the germline V gene, CDR1 is LGHNA and CDR2 is YSLEER. The CDR3 spans 15 residues.

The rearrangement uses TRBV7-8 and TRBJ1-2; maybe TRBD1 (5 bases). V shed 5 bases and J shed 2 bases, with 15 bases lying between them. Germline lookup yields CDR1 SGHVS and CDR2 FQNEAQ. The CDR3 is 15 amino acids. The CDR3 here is CASSPLGQWNYGYTF. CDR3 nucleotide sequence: TGTGCCAGCAGCCCTCTTGGACAATGGAACTATGGCTACACCTTC.

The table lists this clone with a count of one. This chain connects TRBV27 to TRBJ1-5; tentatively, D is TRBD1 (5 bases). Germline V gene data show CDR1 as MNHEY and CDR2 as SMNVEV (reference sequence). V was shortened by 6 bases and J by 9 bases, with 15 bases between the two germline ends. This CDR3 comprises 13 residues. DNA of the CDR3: TGTGCCAGCAGCCCGGGGGTCGGGGGGCCCCAGCATTTT. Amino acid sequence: CASSPGVGGPQHF.

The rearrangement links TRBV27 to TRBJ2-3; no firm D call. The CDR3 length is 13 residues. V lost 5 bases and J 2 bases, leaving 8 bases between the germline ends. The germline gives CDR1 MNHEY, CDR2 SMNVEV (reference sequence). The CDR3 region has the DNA TGTGCCAGCAGTAACAGATACACAGATACGCAGTATTTT. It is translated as CASSNRYTDTQYF.

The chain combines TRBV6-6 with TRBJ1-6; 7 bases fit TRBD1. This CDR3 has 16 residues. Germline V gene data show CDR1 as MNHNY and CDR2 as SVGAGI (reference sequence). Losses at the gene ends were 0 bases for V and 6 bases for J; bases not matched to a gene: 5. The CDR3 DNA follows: TGTGCCAGCAGTTACTCAGGGGGCGTTGGTAATTCACCCCTCCACTTT. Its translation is CASSYSGGVGNSPLHF.

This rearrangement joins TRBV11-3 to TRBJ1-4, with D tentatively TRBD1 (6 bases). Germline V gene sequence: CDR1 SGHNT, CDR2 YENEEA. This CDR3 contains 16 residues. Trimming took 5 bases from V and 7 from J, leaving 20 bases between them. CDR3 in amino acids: CASSPDGVGAGEKLFF. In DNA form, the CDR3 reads TGTGCCAGCAGCCCAGACGGGGTGGGGGCTGGTGAAAAACTGTTTTTT.

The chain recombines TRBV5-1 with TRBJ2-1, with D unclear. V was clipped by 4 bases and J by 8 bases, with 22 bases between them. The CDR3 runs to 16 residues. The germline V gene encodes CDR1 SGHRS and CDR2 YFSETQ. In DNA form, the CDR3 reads TGCGCCAGCAGCACGGTTCCCCAGGTAATAGGCGATGAGCAGTTCTTC. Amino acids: CASSTVPQVIGDEQFF.

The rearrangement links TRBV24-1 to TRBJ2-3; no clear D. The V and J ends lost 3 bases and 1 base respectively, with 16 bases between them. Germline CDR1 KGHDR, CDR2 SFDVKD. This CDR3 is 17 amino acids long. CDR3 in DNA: TGTGCCACCAGTGATATACCAACAGTAACCCGCACAGATACGCAGTATTTT. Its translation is CATSDIPTVTRTDTQYF.

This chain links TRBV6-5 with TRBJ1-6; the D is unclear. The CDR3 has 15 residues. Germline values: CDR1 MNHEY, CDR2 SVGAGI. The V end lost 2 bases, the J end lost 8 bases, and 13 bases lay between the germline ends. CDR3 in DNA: TGTGCCAGCAGTTACGGGAGTTCCCTCGATTCACCCCTCCACTTT. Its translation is CASSYGSSLDSPLHF.

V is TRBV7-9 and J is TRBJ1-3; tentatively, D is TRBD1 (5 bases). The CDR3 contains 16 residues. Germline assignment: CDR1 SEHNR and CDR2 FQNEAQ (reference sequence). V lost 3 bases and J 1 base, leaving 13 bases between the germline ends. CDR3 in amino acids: CASSLGGIASGNTIYF. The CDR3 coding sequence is TGTGCCAGCAGCTTGGGGGGGATCGCGTCTGGAAACACCATATATTTT.

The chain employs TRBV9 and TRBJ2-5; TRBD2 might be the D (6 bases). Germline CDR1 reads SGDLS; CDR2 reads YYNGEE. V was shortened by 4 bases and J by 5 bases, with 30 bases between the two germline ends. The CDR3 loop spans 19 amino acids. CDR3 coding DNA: TGTGCCAGCAGCCACCCGCGCGCCCTTTCCTTGGGGGGAGTGGAGACCCAGTACTTC. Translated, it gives CASSHPRALSLGGVETQYF. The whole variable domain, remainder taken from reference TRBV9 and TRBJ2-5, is DSGVTQTPKHLITATGQRVTLRCSPRSGDLSVYWYQQSLDQGLQFLIQYYNGEERAKGNILERFSAQQFPDLHSELNLSSLELGDSALYFCASSHPRALSLGGVETQYFGPGTRLLVL.

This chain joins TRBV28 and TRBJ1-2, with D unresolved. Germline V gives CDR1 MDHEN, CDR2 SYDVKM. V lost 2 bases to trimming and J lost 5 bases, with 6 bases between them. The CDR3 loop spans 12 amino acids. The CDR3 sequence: CASSLNRYGYTF. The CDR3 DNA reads TGTGCCAGCAGTTTAAACAGATATGGCTACACCTTC.